What follows are 19 T cell receptor beta chains derived from one specimen sequenced in a study of OX40 agonist ivuxolimab in advanced cancers. Clones were sequenced by immunoSEQ multiplex PCR, and TCRdb holds only the in-frame ones, with some missing. The repertoire includes some 41,000 clones, 86% of them detected once, and about 2.4% sits in the top ten. Sequencing was performed on CD4+ or CD8+ T cells sorted from blood, taken in a trial of the OX40 agonist ivuxolimab. These TCRs come from an adult with an advanced solid tumor such as melanoma, head and neck, liver or kidney cancer.

This rearrangement joins TRBV27 to TRBJ1-4; 9 nucleotides match TRBD1. Germline V gene data show CDR1 as MNHEY and CDR2 as SMNVEV (reference sequence). This CDR3 spans 16 amino acids. Trimming cost V 2 bases and J 6 bases; bases outside gene matches: 7. The chain's CDR3 is CASSLRPGTGHEKLFF. The DNA for the CDR3 is TGTGCCAGCAGTTTACGTCCCGGGACAGGGCATGAAAAACTGTTTTTT.

This clone was counted between two and nine times. The genes are TRBV5-1 and TRBJ2-1; D not resolved. The V gene lost 2 bases and the J gene lost 12 bases, with 9 bases spanning the gap. Germline values: CDR1 SGHRS, CDR2 YFSETQ. This CDR3 region has 11 residues. CDR3 DNA sequence: TGCGCCAGCAGCTTCGGGCAATTGCAGTTCTTC. This gives the protein CASSFGQLQFF.

For the CDR3, the DNA is TGTGCCACCAGCAGAGGGGGGGTGGAGACCCAGTACTTC. It specifies CATSRGGVETQYF. The chain uses TRBV15 and TRBJ2-5, with D maybe TRBD2 (6 bases). The V gene's germline CDR1 is LNHNV and CDR2 YYDKDF (reference sequence). The CDR3 loop spans 13 amino acids. With 1 base removed from V and 5 bases from J, the gap between germline ends came to 8 bases.

The chain joins TRBV7-3 to TRBJ2-2; D may match TRBD1 or TRBD2 (5 bases each). This CDR3 has 14 amino acids. The germline V and J ends were trimmed by 5 bases and 6 bases, with 13 bases remaining between them. Germline-derived CDR1 and CDR2 are SGHTA and FQGTGA. CDR3 amino acids: CASSADSGPGELFF. The DNA of the CDR3 is TGTGCCAGCAGCGCAGACTCGGGGCCCGGGGAGCTGTTTTTT. The entire variable domain, with the rest obtained from reference TRBV7-3 and TRBJ2-2, is as follows: GAGVSQTPSNKVTEKGKYVELRCDPISGHTALYWYRQSLGQGPEFLIYFQGTGAADDSGLPNDRFFAVRPEGSVSTLKIQRTERGDSAVYLCASSADSGPGELFFGEGSRLTVL.

The CDR3 nucleotides read TGTGCCAGCAGCCGGGACTTTTCGAGCTCCTACGAGCAGTACTTC. The encoded protein is CASSRDFSSSYEQYF. The chain carries TRBV6-5 and TRBJ2-7, with TRBD2 as a possible D gene (6 bases). Germline loops: CDR1 MNHEY, CDR2 SVGAGI. V was cut by 6 bases and J by 0 bases, with 15 bases left in between. The CDR3 extends over 15 amino acids.

The V gene is TRBV7-8, the J gene TRBJ2-1; the D gene is possibly TRBD1 (5 bases). Trimming took 0 bases from V and 9 from J, leaving 6 bases between them. CDR1 is SGHVS and CDR2 is FQNEAQ in the germline V gene. This CDR3 is built from 12 residues. In DNA, the CDR3 is TGTGCCAGCAGCTTAGCGGGGCCTGAGCAGTTCTTC. Translating it yields CASSLAGPEQFF.

This clone was counted only a few times. The chain couples TRBV6-6 to TRBJ2-7; the D call may be TRBD1 or TRBD2 (5 bases each). The V gene lost 7 bases and the J gene lost 5 bases, with 18 bases spanning the gap. Looked up from germline, CDR1 is MNHNY and CDR2 is SVGAGI (reference sequence). This CDR3 has 14 amino acids. CDR3 sequence reads: CASTNPRGPDEQYF. In DNA form, the CDR3 reads TGTGCCAGCACCAACCCCCGGGGACCCGACGAGCAGTACTTC.

The V gene is TRBV5-4, the J gene TRBJ2-7, with D tentatively TRBD2 (5 bases). In germline, CDR1 is SGHNT, CDR2 YYREEE (reference sequence). V lost 4 bases and J lost 6, with 17 bases in between. The CDR3 is made up of 14 amino acids. CDR3 region: CASSPLSLAGEQYF. The CDR3 DNA reads TGTGCCAGCAGCCCTCTCTCGCTAGCTGGCGAGCAGTACTTC.

The CDR3 bases are TGTGCCAGCAGCATACAGTGGGGCAGTTGGCCCGGGGAGCTGTTTTTT. Translation gives CASSIQWGSWPGELFF. The chain recombines TRBV11-1 with TRBJ2-2, with a tentative D call TRBD1 (5 bases). The CDR3 has 16 amino acids. V was pared by 5 bases and J by 6 bases, with 19 bases between. Germline CDR1 and CDR2: SGHAT and FQDESV (reference sequence).

The chain is built from TRBV11-2 and TRBJ2-7, with D perhaps being TRBD1 or TRBD2 (5 bases each). The CDR3 covers 15 residues. Between the trimmed V and J ends, which lost 4 bases and 2 bases, there was a span of 15 bases. CDR1 and CDR2 (germline): SGHAT, FQNNGV. CDR3 in DNA: TGTGCCAGCAGCTCAGCCGGGACGGGTCCCTACGAGCAGTACTTC. This translates into CASSSAGTGPYEQYF.

This clone has just a few counts. This chain uses TRBV30 with TRBJ2-1, with 9 bases that match TRBD2. V trimming: 3 bases; J trimming: 1 base; junction bases outside the gene matches: 4. Germline CDR1 GTSNPN, CDR2 SVGIG (reference sequence). The CDR3 sequence is 15 residues long. The CDR3 spells CAWSGLARSYNEQFF. In DNA form, the CDR3 reads TGTGCCTGGAGCGGACTAGCGCGGTCCTACAATGAGCAGTTCTTC.

This clone was counted a single time. This chain connects TRBV19 to TRBJ1-2; a weak D match, TRBD1 (6 bases). Germline CDR1 reads LNHDA; CDR2 reads SQIVND (reference sequence). The CDR3 consists of 14 residues. This CDR3 reads CASRRTELGDGYTF. The DNA of the CDR3 is TGTGCATCGAGGAGGACAGAGTTAGGGGATGGCTACACCTTC.

The chain employs TRBV5-1 and TRBJ2-5; possible D gene TRBD2, 5 bases. The CDR3 has 15 residues. Looked up from germline, CDR1 is SGHRS and CDR2 is YFSETQ. V was cut by 5 bases and J by 5 bases, with 19 bases left in between. CDR3 amino acids: CASSPAVPRGETQYF. CDR3 bases: TGCGCCAGCAGTCCGGCGGTCCCCAGAGGGGAGACCCAGTACTTC.

The chain has TRBV11-2 and TRBJ2-3, with 9 bases aligning to TRBD2. Germline CDR1 and CDR2: SGHAT and FQNNGV. J lost 5 bases, V lost 7 bases, and 10 bases had no gene match. This CDR3 spans 15 amino acids. CDR3 nucleotide sequence: TGTGCCAGCAACTCAGCGGGGGGCCTTCTAGATACGCAGTATTTT. It encodes CASNSAGGLLDTQYF.

V usage is TRBV19 and J usage is TRBJ1-1, with 9 bases that match TRBD1. J lost 3 bases, V lost 5 bases, and 13 bases had no gene match. In germline, CDR1 is LNHDA, CDR2 SQIVND (reference sequence). The CDR3 is made up of 17 amino acids. This chain's CDR3 is CASSPNPGQGSDTEAFF. CDR3 sequence (DNA): TGTGCCAGTAGTCCCAATCCGGGACAGGGCTCTGACACTGAAGCTTTCTTT.

This clone was detected a few times. The chain recombines TRBV25-1 with TRBJ2-3, with 8 bases fitting TRBD2. Looked up from germline, CDR1 is MGHDK and CDR2 is SYGVNS. The CDR3 totals 17 residues. V was pared by 6 bases and J by 0 bases, with 11 bases of the junction left unmatched. The CDR3: CASRHRASGSSTDTQYF. DNA of the CDR3: TGTGCCAGCAGACATCGCGCTAGCGGGTCCAGCACAGATACGCAGTATTTT.

The chain couples TRBV11-2 to TRBJ1-3; D gene uncertain. V was clipped by 1 base and J by 4 bases, with 5 bases between them. Germline V gene sequence: CDR1 SGHAT, CDR2 FQNNGV. The CDR3 is made up of 13 amino acids. The CDR3 bases are TGTGCCAGCAGCTTAGTCTGGGGAAACACCATATATTTT. Its translation: CASSLVWGNTIYF.

This chain uses TRBV7-2 with TRBJ1-1, with TRBD1 as a possible D gene (5 bases). V lost 7 bases and J lost 0, with 15 bases in between. The germline V gene encodes CDR1 SGHTA and CDR2 FQGNSA. The CDR3 loop spans 15 amino acids. CDR3 bases: TGTGCCAGCATCCCAGTCGGGGGAATGAACACTGAAGCTTTCTTT. It yields the protein CASIPVGGMNTEAFF. The entire variable domain, with the rest obtained from reference TRBV7-2 and TRBJ1-1, is as follows: GAGVSQSPSNKVTEKGKDVELRCDPISGHTALYWYRQSLGQGLEFLIYFQGNSAPDKSGLPSDRFSAERTGGSVSTLTIQRTQQEDSAVYLCASIPVGGMNTEAFFGQGTRLTVV.

The V gene is TRBV15, the J gene TRBJ2-7; no firm D call. The germline gives CDR1 LNHNV, CDR2 YYDKDF (reference sequence). Trimming stripped 0 bases from V and 3 bases from J, with 6 bases between. The CDR3 loop spans 13 amino acids. This CDR3 is CATSRDEGYEQYF. CDR3 bases: TGTGCCACCAGCAGAGATGAAGGCTACGAGCAGTACTTC.